This T cell receptor (beta chain) comes out of a study of Siglec-9 on CD8 T cells in melanoma. Concerning this clone: Its target is not known.

Clones were sequenced by immunoSEQ multiplex PCR, and TCRdb holds only the in-frame ones, with some missing. The sample lists tens of thousands of clones, 75% to 85% seen once, with 5.5% to 7.5% in the top ten. Findings and limits, study-wide: An effector memory CD8+ subset marked by Siglec-9 reportedly appeared to gather in melanoma.

The sequenced sample was Siglec-9- CD8+ T cells sorted from blood. This clonotype was sampled from a human donor in good health.

The CDR3 reads CASSSTQGGPTTGELFF. Here the CDR3 DNA reads TGTGCCAGCAGTTCAACCCAAGGGGGGCCTACCACCGGGGAGCTGTTTTTT. The rearrangement uses TRBV28 and TRBJ2-2; D possibly matches TRBD1 or TRBD2 (6 bases each). This CDR3 has 17 residues. Trimming took 4 bases from V and 4 from J, leaving 19 bases between them. Per the germline V gene, CDR1 is MDHEN and CDR2 is SYDVKM.